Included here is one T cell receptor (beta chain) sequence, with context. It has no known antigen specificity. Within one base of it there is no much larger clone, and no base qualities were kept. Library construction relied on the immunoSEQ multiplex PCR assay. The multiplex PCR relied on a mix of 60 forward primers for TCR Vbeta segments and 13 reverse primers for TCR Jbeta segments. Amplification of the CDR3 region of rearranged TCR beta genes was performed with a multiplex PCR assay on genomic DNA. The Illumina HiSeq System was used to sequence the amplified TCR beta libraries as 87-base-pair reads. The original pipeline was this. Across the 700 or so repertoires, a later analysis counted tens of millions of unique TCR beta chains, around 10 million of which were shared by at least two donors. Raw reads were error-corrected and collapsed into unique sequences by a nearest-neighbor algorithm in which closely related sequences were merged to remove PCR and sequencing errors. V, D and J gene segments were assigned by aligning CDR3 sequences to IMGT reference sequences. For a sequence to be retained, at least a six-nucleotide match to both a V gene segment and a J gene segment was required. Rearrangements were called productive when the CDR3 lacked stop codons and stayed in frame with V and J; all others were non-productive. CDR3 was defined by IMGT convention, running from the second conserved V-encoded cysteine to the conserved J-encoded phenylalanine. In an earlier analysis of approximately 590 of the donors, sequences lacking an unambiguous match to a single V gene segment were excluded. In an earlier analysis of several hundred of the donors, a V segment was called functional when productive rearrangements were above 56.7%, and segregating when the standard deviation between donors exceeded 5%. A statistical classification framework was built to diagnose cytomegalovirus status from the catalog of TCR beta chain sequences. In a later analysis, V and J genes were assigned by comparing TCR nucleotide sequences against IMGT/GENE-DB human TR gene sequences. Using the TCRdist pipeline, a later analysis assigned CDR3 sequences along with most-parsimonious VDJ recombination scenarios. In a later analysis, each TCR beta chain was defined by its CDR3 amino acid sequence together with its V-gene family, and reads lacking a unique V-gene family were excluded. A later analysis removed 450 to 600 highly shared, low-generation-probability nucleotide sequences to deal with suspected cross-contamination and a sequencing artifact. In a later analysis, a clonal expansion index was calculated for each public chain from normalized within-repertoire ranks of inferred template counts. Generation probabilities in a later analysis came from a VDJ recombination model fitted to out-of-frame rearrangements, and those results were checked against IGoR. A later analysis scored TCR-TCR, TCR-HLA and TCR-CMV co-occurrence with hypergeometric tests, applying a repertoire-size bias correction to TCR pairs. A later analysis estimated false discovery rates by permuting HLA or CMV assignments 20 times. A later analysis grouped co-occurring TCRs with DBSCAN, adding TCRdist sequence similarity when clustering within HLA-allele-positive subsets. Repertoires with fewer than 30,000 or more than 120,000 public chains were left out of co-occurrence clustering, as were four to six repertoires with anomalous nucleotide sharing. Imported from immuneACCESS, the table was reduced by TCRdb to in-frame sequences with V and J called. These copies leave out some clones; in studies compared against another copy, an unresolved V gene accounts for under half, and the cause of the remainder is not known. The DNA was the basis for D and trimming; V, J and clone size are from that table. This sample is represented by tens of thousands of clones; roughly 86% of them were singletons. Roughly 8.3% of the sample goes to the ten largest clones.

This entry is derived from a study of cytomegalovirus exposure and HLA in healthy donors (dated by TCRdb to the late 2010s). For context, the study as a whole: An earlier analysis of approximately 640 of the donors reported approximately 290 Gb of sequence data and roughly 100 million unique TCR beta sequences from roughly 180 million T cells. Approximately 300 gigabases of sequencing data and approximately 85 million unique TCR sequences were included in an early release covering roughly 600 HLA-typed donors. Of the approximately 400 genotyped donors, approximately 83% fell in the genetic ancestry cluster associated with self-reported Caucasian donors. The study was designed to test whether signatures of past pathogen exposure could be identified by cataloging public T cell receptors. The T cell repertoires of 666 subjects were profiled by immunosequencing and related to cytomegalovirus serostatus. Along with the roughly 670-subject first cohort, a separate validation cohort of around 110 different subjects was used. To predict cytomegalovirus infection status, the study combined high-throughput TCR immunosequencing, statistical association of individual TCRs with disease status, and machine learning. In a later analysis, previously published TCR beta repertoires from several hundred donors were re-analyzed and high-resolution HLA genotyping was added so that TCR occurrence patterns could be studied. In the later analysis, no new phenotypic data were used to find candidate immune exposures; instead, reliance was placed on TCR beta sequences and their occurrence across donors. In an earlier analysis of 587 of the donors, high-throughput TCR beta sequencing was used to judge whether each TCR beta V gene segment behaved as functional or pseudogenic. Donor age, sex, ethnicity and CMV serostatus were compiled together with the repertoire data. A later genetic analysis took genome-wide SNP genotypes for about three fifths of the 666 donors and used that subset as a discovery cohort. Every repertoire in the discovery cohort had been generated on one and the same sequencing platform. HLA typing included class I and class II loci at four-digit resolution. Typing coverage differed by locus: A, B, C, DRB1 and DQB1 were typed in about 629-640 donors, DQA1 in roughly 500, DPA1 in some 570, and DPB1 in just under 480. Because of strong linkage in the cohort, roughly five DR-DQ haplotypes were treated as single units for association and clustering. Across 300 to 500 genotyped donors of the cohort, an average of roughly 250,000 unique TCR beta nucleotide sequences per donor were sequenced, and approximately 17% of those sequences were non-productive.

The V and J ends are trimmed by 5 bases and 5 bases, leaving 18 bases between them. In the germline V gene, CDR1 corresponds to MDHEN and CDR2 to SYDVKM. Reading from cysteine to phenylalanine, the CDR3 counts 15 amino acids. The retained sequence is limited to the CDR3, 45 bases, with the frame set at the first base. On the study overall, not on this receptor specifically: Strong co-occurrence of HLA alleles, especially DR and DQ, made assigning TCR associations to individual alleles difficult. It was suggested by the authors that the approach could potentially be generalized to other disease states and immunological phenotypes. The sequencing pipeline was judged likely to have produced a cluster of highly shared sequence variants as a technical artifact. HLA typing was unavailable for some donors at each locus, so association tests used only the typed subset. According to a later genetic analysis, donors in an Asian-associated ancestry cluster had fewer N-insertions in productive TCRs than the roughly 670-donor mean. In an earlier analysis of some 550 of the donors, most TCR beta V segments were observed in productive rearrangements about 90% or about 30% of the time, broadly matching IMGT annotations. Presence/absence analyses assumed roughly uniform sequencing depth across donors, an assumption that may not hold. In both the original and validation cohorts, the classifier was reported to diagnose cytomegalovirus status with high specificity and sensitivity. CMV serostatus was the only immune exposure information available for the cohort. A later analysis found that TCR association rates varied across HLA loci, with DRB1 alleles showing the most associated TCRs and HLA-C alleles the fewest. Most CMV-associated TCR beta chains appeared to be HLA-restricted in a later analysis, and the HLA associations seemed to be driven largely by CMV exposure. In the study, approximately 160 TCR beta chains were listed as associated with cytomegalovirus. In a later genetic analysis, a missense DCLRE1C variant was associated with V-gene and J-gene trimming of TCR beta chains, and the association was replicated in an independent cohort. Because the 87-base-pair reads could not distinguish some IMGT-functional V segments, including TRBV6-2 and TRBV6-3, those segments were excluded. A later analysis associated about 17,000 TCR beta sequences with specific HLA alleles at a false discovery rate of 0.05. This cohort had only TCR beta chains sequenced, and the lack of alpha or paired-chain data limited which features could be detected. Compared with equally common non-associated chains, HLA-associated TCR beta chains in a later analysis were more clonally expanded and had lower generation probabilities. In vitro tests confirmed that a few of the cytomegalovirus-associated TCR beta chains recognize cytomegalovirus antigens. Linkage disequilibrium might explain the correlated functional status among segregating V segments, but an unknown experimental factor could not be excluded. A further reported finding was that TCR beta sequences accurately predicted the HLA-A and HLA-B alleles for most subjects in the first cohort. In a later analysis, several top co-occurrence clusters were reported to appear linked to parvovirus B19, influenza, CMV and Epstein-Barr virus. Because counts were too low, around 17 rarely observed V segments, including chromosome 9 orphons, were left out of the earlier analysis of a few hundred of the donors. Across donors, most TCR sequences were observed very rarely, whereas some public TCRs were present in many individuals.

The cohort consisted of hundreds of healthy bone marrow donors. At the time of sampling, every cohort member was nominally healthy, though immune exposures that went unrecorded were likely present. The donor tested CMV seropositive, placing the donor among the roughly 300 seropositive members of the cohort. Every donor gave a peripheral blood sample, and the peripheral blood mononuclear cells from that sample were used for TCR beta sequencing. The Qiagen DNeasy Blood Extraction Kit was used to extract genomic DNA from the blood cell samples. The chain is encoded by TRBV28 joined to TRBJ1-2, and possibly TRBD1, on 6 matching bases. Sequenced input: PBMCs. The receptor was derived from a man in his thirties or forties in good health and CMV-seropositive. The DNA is TGTGCCAGCAGTCCACCGGGACACCCCATTTATGGCTACACCTTC. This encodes CASSPPGHPIYGYTF.